The clone carrying this T cell receptor (beta chain) was observed once. Its antigen is unknown. V was shortened by 2 bases and J by 7 bases, with 14 bases between the two germline ends. CDR3 length equals 14 residues. CDR1 is MNHEY, CDR2 SVGAGI, per germline. The data are from a study of cytomegalovirus exposure and HLA in healthy donors. Findings and caveats of the study: For TCR beta chains, V- and J-gene trimming was later linked to a missense DCLRE1C variant. Segments of the TCR beta V type were, in most cases, productive about 90% or about 30% of the time in an earlier analysis. Per published accounts, TCR beta sequences correctly predicted the HLA-A and HLA-B alleles of most subjects.

PCR amplification relied on 60 Vbeta primers (plus 13 Jbeta primers). Data came from immunoSEQ multiplex PCR; TCRdb stores just in-frame clones and leaves some out. Found here are approximately 160,000 clones, about 81% of them singletons; the top ten hold about 1.6%. This TCR was sampled from a girl aged 5-17 years in good health and CMV-seropositive. The V gene is TRBV6-5, the J gene TRBJ1-2; D might be TRBD1 (5 bases). Sequenced material: PBMCs. The CDR3 DNA follows: TGTGCCAGCAGTTACGATTGGAGGAGGGGTGGCTACACCTTC. Amino acid sequence: CASSYDWRRGGYTF.